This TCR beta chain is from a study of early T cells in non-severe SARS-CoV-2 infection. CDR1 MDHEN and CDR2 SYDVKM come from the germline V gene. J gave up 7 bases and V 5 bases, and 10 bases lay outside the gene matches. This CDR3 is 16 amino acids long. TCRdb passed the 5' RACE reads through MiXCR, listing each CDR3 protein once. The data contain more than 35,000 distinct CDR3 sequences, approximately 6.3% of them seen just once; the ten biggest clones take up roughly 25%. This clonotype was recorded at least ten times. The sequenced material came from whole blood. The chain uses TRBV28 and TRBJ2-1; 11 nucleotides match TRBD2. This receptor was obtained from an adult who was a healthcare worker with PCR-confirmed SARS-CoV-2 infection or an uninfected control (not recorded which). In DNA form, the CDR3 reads TGTGCCAGCAGTCCCACTCTAGCGGGAGGATTGAATGAGCAGTTCTTC. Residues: CASSPTLAGGLNEQFF.